A single sample gave rise to the 16 T cell receptor beta chains below, sequenced in a study of T cell changes during pregnancy in multiple sclerosis. Libraries were prepared by immunoSEQ multiplex PCR; TCRdb keeps only in-frame clonotypes and omits some of them. The repertoire holds roughly 110,000 clones, with approximately 90% as singletons. The sample consisted of peripheral blood, taken in the third trimester of pregnancy. All receptors come from a female donor with multiple sclerosis, enrolled in a pregnancy study.

This rearrangement joins TRBV6-5 to TRBJ1-6, with D maybe TRBD1 (6 bases). This CDR3 is built from 13 residues. The germline V gene encodes CDR1 MNHEY and CDR2 SVGAGI. V gave up 6 bases and J gave up 7 bases, with 10 bases separating them. The CDR3 region has the DNA TGTGCCAGCAGGAGGGGGTGGAATTCACCCCTCCACTTT. Amino acid sequence: CASRRGWNSPLHF.

This clone was recorded a few times. The chain carries TRBV2 and TRBJ1-2, with D perhaps TRBD1 (6 bases). Per germline, CDR1 SNHLY and CDR2 FYNNEI. The CDR3 sequence is 12 residues long. Between the trimmed V and J ends, which lost 4 bases and 7 bases, there was a span of 10 bases. Written as DNA, the CDR3 is TGTGCCAGCAGTGCCGCCAGGGGTGGCTACACCTTC. It translates to CASSAARGGYTF.

The rearrangement joins TRBV4-1 to TRBJ1-6; D perhaps matches TRBD1 (6 bases). Trimming pared 2 bases from V and 6 bases from J, leaving 11 bases between. The CDR3 totals 15 residues. CDR1 and CDR2 from the germline V gene are MGHRA and YSYEKL. In DNA, the CDR3 is TGCGCCAGCAGCCAAAGGACAGCGACTAATTCACCCCTCCACTTT. This gives the protein CASSQRTATNSPLHF.

CDR3 loop: CASSEWQQANTEAFF. Written as DNA, the CDR3 is TGTGCCAGCAGTGAATGGCAACAGGCGAACACTGAAGCTTTCTTT. The gene calls are TRBV2 and TRBJ1-1; D may be TRBD1 (5 bases). Between the trimmed V and J ends, which lost 2 bases and 1 base, there was a span of 11 bases. Germline loops: CDR1 SNHLY, CDR2 FYNNEI. CDR3 length: 15 amino acids. Supplemented by reference TRBV2 and TRBJ1-1, the full variable domain reads EPEVTQTPSHQVTQMGQEVILRCVPISNHLYFYWYRQILGQKVEFLVSFYNNEISEKSEIFDDQFSVERPDGSNFTLKIRSTKLEDSAMYFCASSEWQQANTEAFFGQGTRLTVV.

The chain is built from TRBV28 and TRBJ2-7, with 7 bases that match TRBD1. The germline CDR1 and CDR2 sequences are MDHEN and SYDVKM. The CDR3 is 15 residues long. V was pared by 6 bases and J by 6 bases, with 14 bases of the junction left unmatched. The CDR3 region has the DNA TGTGCCAGCAGGAGGGAGCCCGGGACAGTCTCCGAGCAGTACTTC. This gives the protein CASRREPGTVSEQYF.

The chain couples TRBV6-6 to TRBJ1-5; D is unclear. Germline CDR1 reads MNHNY; CDR2 reads SVGAGI (reference sequence). Trimming cost V 7 bases and J 6 bases, with 13 bases left between them. The CDR3 runs to 13 residues. The CDR3 region has the DNA TGTGCCAGCAACATGGGAGGCGGTCAGCCCCAGCATTTT. This translates into CASNMGGGQPQHF.

In regard to this clone: Other DNA sequences in the sample encode the same CDR3. J is TRBJ1-1 and V is TRBV27; TRBD1 is a possible D gene (6 bases). The V gene lost 5 bases and the J gene lost 5 bases, with 18 bases spanning the gap. The CDR3 is 15 amino acids. Germline CDR1 MNHEY, CDR2 SMNVEV (reference sequence). The CDR3 nucleotides are TGTGCCAGCAGTCAAGCACAGGGAATCGGTACTGAAGCTTTCTTT. Protein sequence: CASSQAQGIGTEAFF.

This chain joins TRBV11-2 and TRBJ2-6, with 9 nucleotides matching TRBD2. The V and J ends lost 4 bases and 4 bases, in that order; junction bases with no gene match: 8. Germline values: CDR1 SGHAT, CDR2 FQNNGV. This CDR3 region has 17 residues. CDR3 bases: TGTGCCAGCAGCTGGGCAATAGCGGGAGCCGGGGCCAACGTCCTGACTTTC. Translating it yields CASSWAIAGAGANVLTF.

V gene TRBV27 combines with J gene TRBJ1-2; 7 nucleotides agree with TRBD1. With V trimmed by 10 bases and J by 5 bases, 7 bases remained unmatched. The CDR3 runs to 12 residues. Germline V gene data show CDR1 as MNHEY and CDR2 as SMNVEV (reference sequence). The CDR3 sequence is CATGTAAYGYTF. DNA for the CDR3: TGTGCCACGGGGACAGCAGCTTATGGCTACACCTTC.

The V and J genes are TRBV6-1 and TRBJ2-1; 9 bases match TRBD1. With V trimmed by 4 bases and J by 3 bases, 10 bases remained unmatched. Germline CDR1 MNHNS, CDR2 SASEGT. The CDR3 sequence is 17 residues long. CDR3 bases: TGTGCCAGCAGTGCAAGAACCGGGACAGGGAACTACAATGAGCAGTTCTTC. As protein: CASSARTGTGNYNEQFF.

This chain uses TRBV6-5 with TRBJ1-1, with 9 bases lining up with TRBD1. From germline, CDR1 is MNHEY and CDR2 SVGAGI. This CDR3 is 14 amino acids long. V trimming: 6 bases; J trimming: 4 bases; junction bases outside the gene matches: 6. The CDR3 coding sequence is TGTGCCAGCAGGGACACAGGGGGCGGCACTGAAGCTTTCTTT. This encodes CASRDTGGGTEAFF.

The V call is TRBV27, the J call TRBJ1-1, with 9 bases lining up with TRBD1. Germline-derived CDR1 and CDR2 are MNHEY and SMNVEV (reference sequence). The V gene end was trimmed by 8 bases and the J gene end by 8 bases; junction bases not matched to a gene: 6. This CDR3 comprises 12 residues. The CDR3 sequence is CASASDRGEAFF. CDR3 coding DNA: TGTGCCAGCGCCTCCGACAGGGGGGAAGCTTTCTTT.

CDR3 DNA: TGTGCCAGCACCCTCGGGGCTAGCGGGAGGGCCTCCGGGGAGCTGTTTTTT. This translates into CASTLGASGRASGELFF. This rearrangement joins TRBV27 to TRBJ2-2, with 12 bases lining up with TRBD2. After removal of 7 bases from V and 6 bases from J, the junction contained 12 bases not matched to a gene. The germline V gene encodes CDR1 MNHEY and CDR2 SMNVEV (reference sequence). The CDR3 has 17 amino acids.

V is TRBV19 and J is TRBJ2-2; D is undetermined. The CDR3 is 13 amino acids. Germline V gene lookup returns CDR1 LNHDA and CDR2 SQIVND (reference sequence). The V end lost 2 bases, the J end lost 5 bases, and 6 bases lay between the germline ends. The CDR3 DNA reads as TGTGCCAGTAGTATAAGTCAGACCGGGGAGCTGTTTTTT. Translated: CASSISQTGELFF.

V is TRBV4-2 and J is TRBJ1-1; 7 nucleotides align to TRBD1. The V gene end was trimmed by 1 base and the J gene end by 1 base; junction bases not matched to a gene: 3. The CDR3 totals 15 residues. CDR1 and CDR2 (germline): LGHNA, YNFKEQ. This CDR3 is CASSQGQGRNTEAFF. The CDR3 nucleotides read TGTGCCAGCAGCCAAGGACAGGGCCGGAACACTGAAGCTTTCTTT.

The chain recombines TRBV4-1 with TRBJ2-1, with unresolved D. Germline lookup yields CDR1 MGHRA and CDR2 YSYEKL. The CDR3 runs to 16 residues. V was cut by 1 base and J by 0 bases, with 10 bases left in between. CDR3 nucleotide sequence: TGCGCCAGCAGCCAAGTCGACATACTCTCCTACAATGAGCAGTTCTTC. Its protein is CASSQVDILSYNEQFF.